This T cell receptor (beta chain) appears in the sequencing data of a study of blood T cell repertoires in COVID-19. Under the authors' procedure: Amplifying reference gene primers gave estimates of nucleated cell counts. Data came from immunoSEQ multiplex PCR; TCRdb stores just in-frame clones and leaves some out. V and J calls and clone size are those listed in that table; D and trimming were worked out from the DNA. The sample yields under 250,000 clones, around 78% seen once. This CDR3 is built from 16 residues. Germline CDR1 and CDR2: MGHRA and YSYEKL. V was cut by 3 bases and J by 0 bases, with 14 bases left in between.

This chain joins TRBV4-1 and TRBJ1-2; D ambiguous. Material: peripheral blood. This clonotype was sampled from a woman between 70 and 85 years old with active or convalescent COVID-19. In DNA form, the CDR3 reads TGCGCCAGCAGCCACCCCGTCATGGGAGCTAACTATGGCTACACCTTC. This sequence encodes CASSHPVMGANYGYTF.